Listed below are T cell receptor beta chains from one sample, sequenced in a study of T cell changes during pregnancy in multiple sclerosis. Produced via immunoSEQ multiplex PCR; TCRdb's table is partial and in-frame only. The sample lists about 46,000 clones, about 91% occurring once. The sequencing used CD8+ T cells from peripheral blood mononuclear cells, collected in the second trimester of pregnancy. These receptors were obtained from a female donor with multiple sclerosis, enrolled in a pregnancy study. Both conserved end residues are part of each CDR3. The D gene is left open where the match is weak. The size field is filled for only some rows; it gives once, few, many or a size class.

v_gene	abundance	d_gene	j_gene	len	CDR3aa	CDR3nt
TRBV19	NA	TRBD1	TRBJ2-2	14	CASSLGQGAGELFF	TGTGCCAGTAGTTTAGGACAGGGCGCCGGGGAGCTGTTTTTT
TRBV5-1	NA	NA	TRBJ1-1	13	CASSYTRDTEAFF	TGCGCCAGCAGCTACACGAGGGACACTGAAGCTTTCTTT
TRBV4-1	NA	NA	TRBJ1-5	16	CASSQDRGSGNQPQHF	TGCGCCAGCAGCCAAGATAGGGGCAGTGGCAATCAGCCCCAGCATTTT
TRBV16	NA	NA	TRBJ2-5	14	CASSSGGLQETQYF	TGTGCCAGCAGCTCAGGGGGGTTACAAGAGACCCAGTACTTC
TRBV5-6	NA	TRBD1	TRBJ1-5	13	CASSPGDSQPQHF	TGTGCCAGCAGTCCCGGGGACAGCCAGCCCCAGCATTTT
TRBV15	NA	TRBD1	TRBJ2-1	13	CATSRLQGDEQFF	TGTGCCACCAGCAGACTCCAGGGGGATGAGCAGTTCTTC
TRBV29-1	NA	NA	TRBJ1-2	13	CSADDPGNTGYTF	TGCAGCGCTGATGATCCAGGTAATACTGGCTACACCTTC
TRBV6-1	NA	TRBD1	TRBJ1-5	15	CASSDGQGGHQPQHF	TGTGCCAGCAGTGACGGTCAGGGGGGTCATCAGCCCCAGCATTTT
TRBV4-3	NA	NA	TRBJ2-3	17	CASSQESLPGEADTQYF	TGCGCCAGCAGCCAAGAAAGTCTGCCGGGGGAAGCAGATACGCAGTATTTT
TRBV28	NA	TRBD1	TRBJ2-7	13	CASNLQGTYEQYF	TGTGCCAGCAACCTACAGGGGACCTACGAGCAGTACTTC
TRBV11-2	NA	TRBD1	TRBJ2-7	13	CASSRGTGGEQYF	TGTGCCAGCAGCCGAGGGACAGGGGGCGAGCAGTACTTC
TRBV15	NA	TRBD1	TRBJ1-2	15	CATSSHRGTGNGYTF	TGTGCCACCAGCAGCCATAGAGGGACAGGGAATGGCTACACCTTC
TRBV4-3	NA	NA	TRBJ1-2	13	CASSPSGGGGYTF	TGCGCCAGCAGCCCGAGTGGGGGCGGGGGCTACACCTTC
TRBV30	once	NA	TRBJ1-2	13	CAWRKGDLYGYTF	TGTGCCTGGAGGAAGGGGGACCTCTATGGCTACACCTTC
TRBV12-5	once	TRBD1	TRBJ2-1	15	CASAGQGSSYNEQFF	TGTGCTAGTGCCGGACAGGGAAGCTCCTACAATGAGCAGTTCTTC
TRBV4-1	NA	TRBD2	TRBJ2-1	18	CASSQAGSGGAGNNEQFF	TGCGCCAGCAGCCAAGCGGGTAGCGGGGGGGCAGGGAACAATGAGCAGTTCTTC
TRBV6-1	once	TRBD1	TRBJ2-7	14	CASETGQGFYEQYF	TGTGCCAGCGAAACGGGACAGGGGTTCTACGAGCAGTACTTC
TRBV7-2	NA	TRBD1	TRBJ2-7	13	CASSLGTGYEQYF	TGTGCCAGCAGCTTAGGGACAGGCTACGAGCAGTACTTC
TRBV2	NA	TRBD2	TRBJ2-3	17	CASSEGRLAGGTDTQYF	TGTGCCAGCAGTGAAGGGAGGCTAGCGGGGGGCACAGATACGCAGTATTTT
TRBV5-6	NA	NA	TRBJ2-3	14	CASSYGTWADTQYF	TGTGCCAGCAGCTATGGGACTTGGGCAGATACGCAGTATTTT
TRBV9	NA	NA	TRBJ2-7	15	CASSASFLVDYEQYF	TGTGCCAGCAGCGCCTCCTTTTTAGTTGACTACGAGCAGTACTTC
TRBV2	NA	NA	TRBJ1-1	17	CASSEYGPSHRNTEAFF	TGTGCCAGCAGTGAATATGGCCCCTCCCATCGGAACACTGAAGCTTTCTTT
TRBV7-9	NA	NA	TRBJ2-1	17	CASSLASGGPFYNEQFF	TGTGCCAGCAGCTTAGCGTCCGGAGGCCCTTTTTACAATGAGCAGTTCTTC
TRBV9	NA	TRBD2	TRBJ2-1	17	CASSVASLAGPYNEQFF	TGTGCCAGCAGCGTCGCCAGTCTAGCGGGGCCTTACAATGAGCAGTTCTTC
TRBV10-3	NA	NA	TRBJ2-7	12	CAIKQGSNEQYF	TGTGCCATCAAGCAGGGGTCCAACGAGCAGTACTTC
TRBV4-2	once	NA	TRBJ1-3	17	CASSQFGTSYSGNTIYF	TGTGCCAGCAGCCAATTTGGGACATCCTACTCTGGAAACACCATATATTTT
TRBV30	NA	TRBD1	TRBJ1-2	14	CAWTRRGRGYGYTF	TGTGCCTGGACTCGAAGGGGGCGCGGGTATGGCTACACCTTC
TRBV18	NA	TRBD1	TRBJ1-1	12	CASSPGDRGLFF	TGTGCCAGCTCACCAGGGGACAGGGGACTTTTCTTT
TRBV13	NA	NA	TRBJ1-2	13	CASSPRGPYGYTF	TGTGCCAGCAGCCCCAGGGGCCCCTATGGCTACACCTTC
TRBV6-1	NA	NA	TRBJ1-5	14	CASSEGAINQPQHF	TGTGCCAGCAGTGAAGGGGCCATCAATCAGCCCCAGCATTTT
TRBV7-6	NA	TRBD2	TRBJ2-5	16	CASSLELAGYQETQYF	TGTGCCAGCAGCTTAGAGCTAGCGGGGTACCAAGAGACCCAGTACTTC
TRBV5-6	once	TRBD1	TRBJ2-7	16	CASSLPTGFEPYEQYF	TGTGCCAGCAGCTTACCGACAGGGTTTGAGCCCTACGAGCAGTACTTC
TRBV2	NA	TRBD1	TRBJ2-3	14	CASSSGQVTDTQYF	TGTGCCAGCAGTTCGGGACAGGTCACAGATACGCAGTATTTT
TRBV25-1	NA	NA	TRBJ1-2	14	CASSDGHASYGYTF	TGTGCCAGCAGTGACGGACACGCGAGTTATGGCTACACCTTC
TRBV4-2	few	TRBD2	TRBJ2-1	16	CASSQDTSGGADEQFF	TGTGCCAGCAGCCAAGATACTAGCGGGGGGGCCGATGAGCAGTTCTTC
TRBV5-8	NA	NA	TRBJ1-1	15	CASSQIERVNTEAFF	TGTGCCAGCAGCCAGATAGAACGGGTGAACACTGAAGCTTTCTTT
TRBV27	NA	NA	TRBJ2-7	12	CARPAGSYEQYF	TGTGCCAGGCCGGCGGGCTCCTACGAGCAGTACTTC
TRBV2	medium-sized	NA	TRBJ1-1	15	CASSETGIMNTEAFF	TGTGCCAGCAGTGAAACAGGGATCATGAACACTGAAGCTTTCTTT
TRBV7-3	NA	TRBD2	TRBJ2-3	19	CASSLPGSSTSGSTDTQYF	TGTGCCAGCAGCTTACCGGGCTCTTCGACTAGCGGAAGCACAGATACGCAGTATTTT
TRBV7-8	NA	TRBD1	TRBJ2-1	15	CASSPPDRVWDEQFF	TGTGCCAGCAGCCCTCCAGACAGGGTCTGGGATGAGCAGTTCTTC
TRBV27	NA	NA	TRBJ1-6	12	CASSSSNSPLHF	TGTGCCAGCAGTTCCTCTAATTCACCCCTCCACTTT
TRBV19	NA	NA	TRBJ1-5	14	CASSIRQNNQPQHF	TGTGCCAGTAGTATCAGGCAAAACAATCAGCCCCAGCATTTT
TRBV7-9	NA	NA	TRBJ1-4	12	CASSFPGEKLFF	TGTGCCAGCAGCTTCCCGGGGGAAAAACTGTTTTTT
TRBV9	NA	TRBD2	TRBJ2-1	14	CASSAQRGGDEQFF	TGTGCCAGCAGCGCCCAGCGGGGGGGCGATGAGCAGTTCTTC